This T cell receptor beta chain stems from a study of T-cell memory formation after mild COVID-19. Study details: Most TCR clusters belonged to a single donor. Regarding the study as a whole: Balance between CD4 and CD8 was seen in clones contracting day 15 to 85, and a CD4+ lean was seen in later expanders. Some SARS-CoV-2-responding clones were already detected in memory before infection.

5'RACE with constant-segment primers yielded barcoded, UMI-tagged TCR alpha and TCR beta cDNA libraries. One entry per CDR3 protein, called by TCRdb with MiXCR from the 5' RACE reads. In the table there are some 150,000 distinct CDR3 sequences, about 5.5% of which are singletons. The length of the CDR3 is 15 residues. CDR1 and CDR2 from the germline V gene are SNHLY and FYNNEI. With 6 bases clipped from V and 4 bases from J, the junction kept 8 bases outside the gene matches. For this clonotype: Antigen unknown.

This clonotype was obtained from an adult woman who had mild COVID-19 (a few samples of this study predate the infection). Cell type and time point are not known. Sequenced material: PBMCs or a T cell subset sorted from them (not recorded which). V gene TRBV2 combines with J gene TRBJ2-7, with 11 nucleotides matching TRBD1. The CDR3 here is CASSYRDRGRYEQYF. CDR3 nucleotides: TGTGCCAGCAGCTACCGGGACAGGGGGAGGTACGAGCAGTACTTC.